Given below is one TCR beta chain in context. Antigen unknown. This sample was taken from a study of cytomegalovirus exposure and HLA in healthy donors. This PCR relied on a set of 60 Vbeta primers and 13 Jbeta primers. Sequenced by immunoSEQ multiplex PCR; TCRdb stores in-frame clones only, minus some. This sample has roughly 150,000 clones, with around two thirds found just once. CDR3 length equals 15 residues. The study's findings and limits: An observed cluster of highly shared sequence variants was recorded as a likely sequencing artifact. Most subjects had HLA-A and HLA-B alleles reportedly predicted accurately by TCR beta sequences.

The V call is TRBV21-1, the J call TRBJ2-1; the table names TRBD1, a call not compared with the DNA. TRBV21-1 is tagged as a pseudogene. Sequences were obtained from PBMCs. The receptor was derived from a man aged 25 to 45 in good health and CMV-seropositive. The CDR3 loop is CASRLTGGSYNEQFF. Written as DNA, the CDR3 is TGTGCCAGCAGGCTCACAGGGGGATCCTACAATGAGCAGTTCTTC.